The text below deals with one T cell receptor (beta chain). Its specificity is unknown. As for time point: patch test 1, 2 weeks after DPC sensitization. As for treatment: therapeutic diphenylcyclopropenone sensitization with weekly scalp DPC. The germline gives CDR1 SGHNT, CDR2 YENEEA. The CDR3 is 12 residues long. The V end lost 5 bases, the J end lost 9 bases, and 14 bases lay between the germline ends. The sample originates from a study of human T cells and chemical hapten exposure. Study results and caveats: TCRs above 1 in 1000 frequency did not change with DPC sensitization.

One entry per CDR3 protein, called by TCRdb with MiXCR from the RACE reads. The sample has roughly 98,000 distinct CDR3 sequences; roughly 12% are singletons. This receptor was identified in a woman aged 40 to 50 with alopecia areata. Some clones in this sample may be carry-over from other donors' samples. The chain has TRBV11-3 and TRBJ2-7; TRBD1 is a possible D gene (6 bases). The starting material was whole blood, obtained in connection with sensitization to the hapten diphenylcyclopropenone (DPC). The CDR3 region is CASSQQGEGQYF. The CDR3 DNA reads as TGTGCCAGCAGCCAACAGGGCGAAGGGCAGTACTTC. The variable domain in full, completed from reference TRBV11-3 and TRBJ2-7, reads EAGVVQSPRYKIIEKKQPVAFWCNPISGHNTLYWYLQNLGQGPELLIRYENEEAVDDSQLPKDRFSAERLKGVDSTLKIQPAELGDSAVYLCASSQQGEGQYFGPGTRLTVT.